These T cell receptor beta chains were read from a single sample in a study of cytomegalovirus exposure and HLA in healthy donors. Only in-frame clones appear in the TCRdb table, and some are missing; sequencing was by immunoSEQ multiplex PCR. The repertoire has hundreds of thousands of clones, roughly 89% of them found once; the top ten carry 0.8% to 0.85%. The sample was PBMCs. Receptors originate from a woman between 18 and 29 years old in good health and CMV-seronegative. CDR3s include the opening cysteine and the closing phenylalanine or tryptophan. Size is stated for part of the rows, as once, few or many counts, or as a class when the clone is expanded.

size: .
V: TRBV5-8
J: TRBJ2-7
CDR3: CASSNLAAEQYF

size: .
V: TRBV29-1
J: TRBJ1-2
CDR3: CSELDSNYGYTF

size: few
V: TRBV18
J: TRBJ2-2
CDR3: CASSPFGSGELFF

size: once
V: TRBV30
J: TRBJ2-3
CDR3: CAWTPTQVAGGPDTQYF

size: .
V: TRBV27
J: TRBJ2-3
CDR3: CASSLSRADTQYF

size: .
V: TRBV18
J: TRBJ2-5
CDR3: CASSPDKGEQETQYF

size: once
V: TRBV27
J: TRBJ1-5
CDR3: CASMGRNQPQHF

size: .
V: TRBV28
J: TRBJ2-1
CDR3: CASSDIAGGNNEQFF

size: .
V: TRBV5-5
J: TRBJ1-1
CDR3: CASSLGQGATEAFF

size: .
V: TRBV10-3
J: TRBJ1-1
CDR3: CAISESAGGGTEAFF

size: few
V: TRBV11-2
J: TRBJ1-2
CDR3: CASSLGRGQDYGYTF

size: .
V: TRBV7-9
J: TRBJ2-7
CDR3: CASSPTGYEQYF

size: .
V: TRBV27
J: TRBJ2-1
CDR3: CASSFSRGNEQFF

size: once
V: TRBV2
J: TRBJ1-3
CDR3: CASRESTGSGNTIYF

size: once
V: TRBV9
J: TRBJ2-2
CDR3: CASSVAGGFNTGELFF

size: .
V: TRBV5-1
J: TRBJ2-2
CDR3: CASSPTSGITGELFF

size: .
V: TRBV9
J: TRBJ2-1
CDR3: CASNTQGAYNEQFF

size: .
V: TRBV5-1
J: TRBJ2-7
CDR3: CASSLTAYEQYF

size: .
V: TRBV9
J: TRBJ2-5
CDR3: CASSVEGEKGETQYF

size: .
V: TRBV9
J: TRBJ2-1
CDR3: CASSAGLGTSGNNEQFF

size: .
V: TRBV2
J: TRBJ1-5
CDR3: CASSVKDRGPGGQPQHF

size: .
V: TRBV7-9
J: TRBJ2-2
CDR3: CASRLLAGVTGELFF

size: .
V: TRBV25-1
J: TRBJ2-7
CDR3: CASSEGQGRGYEQYF

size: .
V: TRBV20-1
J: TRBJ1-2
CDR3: CSASLEYGYTF

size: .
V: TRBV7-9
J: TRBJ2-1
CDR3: CASSFGGGIYNEQFF

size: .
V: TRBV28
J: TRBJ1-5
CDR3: CASSFLRQPQHF

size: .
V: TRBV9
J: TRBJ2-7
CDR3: CASSVASAGIYEQYF

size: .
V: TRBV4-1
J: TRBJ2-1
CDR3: CASSQGPDNEQFF

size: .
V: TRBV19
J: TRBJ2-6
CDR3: CASKRGSSGANVLTF

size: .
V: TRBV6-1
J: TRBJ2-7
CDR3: CASSRTGDYEQYF

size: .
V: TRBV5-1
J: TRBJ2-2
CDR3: CASSLGQGGTGELFF

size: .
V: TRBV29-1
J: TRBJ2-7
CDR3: CSATQGTAYEQYF

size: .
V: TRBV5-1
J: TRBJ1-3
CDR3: CASSLVGMGEGNTIYF

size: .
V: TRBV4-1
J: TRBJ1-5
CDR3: CASSHNPGTNNQPQHF

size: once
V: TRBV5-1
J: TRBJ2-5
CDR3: CASSPGTFGVGETQYF